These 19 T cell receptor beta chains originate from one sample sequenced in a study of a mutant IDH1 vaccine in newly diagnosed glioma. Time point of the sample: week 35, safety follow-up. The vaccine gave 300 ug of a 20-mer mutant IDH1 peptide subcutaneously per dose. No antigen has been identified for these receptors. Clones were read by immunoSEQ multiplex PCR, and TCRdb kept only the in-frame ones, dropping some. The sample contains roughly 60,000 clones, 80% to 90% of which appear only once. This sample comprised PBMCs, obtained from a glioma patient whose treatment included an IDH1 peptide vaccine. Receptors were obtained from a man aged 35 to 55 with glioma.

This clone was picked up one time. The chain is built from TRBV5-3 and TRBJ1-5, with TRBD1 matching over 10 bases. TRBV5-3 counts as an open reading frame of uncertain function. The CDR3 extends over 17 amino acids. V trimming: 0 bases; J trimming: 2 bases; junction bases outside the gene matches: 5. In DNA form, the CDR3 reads TGTGCCAGAAGCTTGGAAGGGACAGGGGCCTGCAATCAGCCCCAGCATTTT. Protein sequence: CARSLEGTGACNQPQHF.

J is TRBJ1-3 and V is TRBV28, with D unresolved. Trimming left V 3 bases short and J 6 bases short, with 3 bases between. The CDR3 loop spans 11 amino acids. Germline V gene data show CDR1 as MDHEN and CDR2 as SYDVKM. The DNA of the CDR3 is TGTGCCAGCAGTTTCGTAAACACCATATATTTT. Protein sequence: CASSFVNTIYF. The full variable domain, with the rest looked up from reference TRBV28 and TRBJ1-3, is DVKVTQSSRYLVKRTGEKVFLECVQDMDHENMFWYRQDPGLGLRLIYFSYDVKMKEKGDIPEGYSVSREKKERFSLILESASTNQTSMYLCASSFVNTIYFGEGSWLTVV.

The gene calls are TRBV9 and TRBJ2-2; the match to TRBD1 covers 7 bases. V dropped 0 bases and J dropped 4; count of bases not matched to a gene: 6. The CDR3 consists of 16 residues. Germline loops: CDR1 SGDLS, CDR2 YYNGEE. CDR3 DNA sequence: TGTGCCAGCAGCGTAGCAGGGGACAGCCTCACCGGGGAGCTGTTTTTT. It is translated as CASSVAGDSLTGELFF.

CDR3 loop: CASTLPLGTDTQYF. The CDR3 nucleotides read TGTGCCAGCACCCTCCCCTTAGGGACAGATACGCAGTATTTT. The chain links TRBV7-2 to TRBJ2-3; D is undetermined. Trimming removed 7 bases from V and 3 bases from J, with 14 bases in between. This CDR3 contains 14 residues. From germline, CDR1 is SGHTA and CDR2 FQGNSA.

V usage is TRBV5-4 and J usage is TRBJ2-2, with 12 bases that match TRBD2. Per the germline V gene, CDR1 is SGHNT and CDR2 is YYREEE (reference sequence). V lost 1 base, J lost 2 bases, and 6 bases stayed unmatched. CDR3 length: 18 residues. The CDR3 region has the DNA TGTGCCAGCAGCTTGCTTCAACTAGCGGGGGGCAACACCGGGGAGCTGTTTTTT. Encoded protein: CASSLLQLAGGNTGELFF.

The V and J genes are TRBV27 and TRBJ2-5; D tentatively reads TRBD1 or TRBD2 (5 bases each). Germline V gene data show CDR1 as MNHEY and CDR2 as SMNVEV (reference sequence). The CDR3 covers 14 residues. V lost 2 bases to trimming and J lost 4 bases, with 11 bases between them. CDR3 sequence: CASSLRWGRETQYF. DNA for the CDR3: TGTGCCAGCAGTTTAAGGTGGGGACGAGAGACCCAGTACTTC.

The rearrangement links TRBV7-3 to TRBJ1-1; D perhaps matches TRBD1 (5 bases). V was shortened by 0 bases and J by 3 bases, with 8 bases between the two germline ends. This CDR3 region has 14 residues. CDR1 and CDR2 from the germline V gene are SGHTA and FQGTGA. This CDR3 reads CASSLTGADTEAFF. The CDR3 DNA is TGTGCCAGCAGCTTAACCGGGGCAGACACTGAAGCTTTCTTT.

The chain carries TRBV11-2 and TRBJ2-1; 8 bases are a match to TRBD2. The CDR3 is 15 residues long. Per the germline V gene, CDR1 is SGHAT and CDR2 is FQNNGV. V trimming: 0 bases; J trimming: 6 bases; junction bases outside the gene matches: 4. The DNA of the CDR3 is TGTGCCAGCAGCTTAGAAGCCGGGACTAGCAATGAGCAGTTCTTC. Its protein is CASSLEAGTSNEQFF.

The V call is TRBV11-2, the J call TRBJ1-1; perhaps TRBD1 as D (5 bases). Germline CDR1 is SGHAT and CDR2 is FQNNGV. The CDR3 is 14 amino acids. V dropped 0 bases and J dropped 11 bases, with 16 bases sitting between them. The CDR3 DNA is TGTGCCAGCAGCTTAGATCGAACGGGGGACTACGCTTTCTTT. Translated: CASSLDRTGDYAFF.

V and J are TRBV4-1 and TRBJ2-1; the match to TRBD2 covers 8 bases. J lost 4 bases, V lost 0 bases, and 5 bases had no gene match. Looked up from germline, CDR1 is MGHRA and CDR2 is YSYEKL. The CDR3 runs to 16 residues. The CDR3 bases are TGCGCCAGCAGCCAAGAGGTAGCGGGAAGGTACAATGAGCAGTTCTTC. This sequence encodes CASSQEVAGRYNEQFF.

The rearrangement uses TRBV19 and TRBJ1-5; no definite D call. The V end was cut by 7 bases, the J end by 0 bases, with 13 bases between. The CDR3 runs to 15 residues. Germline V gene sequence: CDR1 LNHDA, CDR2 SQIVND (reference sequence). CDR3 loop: CASNPRQYSNQPQHF. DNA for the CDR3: TGTGCCAGTAACCCTCGGCAGTATAGCAATCAGCCCCAGCATTTT.

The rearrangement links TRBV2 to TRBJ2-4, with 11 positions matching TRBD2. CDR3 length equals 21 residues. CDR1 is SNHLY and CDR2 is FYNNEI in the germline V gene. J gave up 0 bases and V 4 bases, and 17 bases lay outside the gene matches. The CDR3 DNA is TGTGCCAGCAGTGCCGTAAAAAGGGCTAGCGGGAGGCGACTAGCCAAAAACATTCAGTACTTC. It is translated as CASSAVKRASGRRLAKNIQYF.

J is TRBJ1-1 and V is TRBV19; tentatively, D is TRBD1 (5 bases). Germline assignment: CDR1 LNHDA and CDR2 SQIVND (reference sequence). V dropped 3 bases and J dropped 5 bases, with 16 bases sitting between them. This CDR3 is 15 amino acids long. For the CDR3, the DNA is TGTGCCAGTAGTATTCTTACAGGAGCCTGGACTGAAGCTTTCTTT. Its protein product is CASSILTGAWTEAFF.

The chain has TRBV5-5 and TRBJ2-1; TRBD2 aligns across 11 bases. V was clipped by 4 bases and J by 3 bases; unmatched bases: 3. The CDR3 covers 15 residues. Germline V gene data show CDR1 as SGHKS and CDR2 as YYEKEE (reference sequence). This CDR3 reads CASSPGTSGYNEQFF. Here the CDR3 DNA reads TGTGCCAGCAGCCCCGGGACTAGCGGCTACAATGAGCAGTTCTTC.

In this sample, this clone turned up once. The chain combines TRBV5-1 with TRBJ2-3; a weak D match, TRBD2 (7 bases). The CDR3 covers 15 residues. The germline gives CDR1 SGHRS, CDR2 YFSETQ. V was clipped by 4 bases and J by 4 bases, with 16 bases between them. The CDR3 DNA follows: TGCGCCAGCAGCGGAGGGGGGGTCCGGTCAGATACGCAGTATTTT. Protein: CASSGGGVRSDTQYF.

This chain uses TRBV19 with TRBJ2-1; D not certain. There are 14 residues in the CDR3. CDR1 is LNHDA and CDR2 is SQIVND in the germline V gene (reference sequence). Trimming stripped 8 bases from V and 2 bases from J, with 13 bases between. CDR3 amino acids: CASARELPYNEQFF. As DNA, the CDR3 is TGTGCCAGTGCTCGCGAGTTGCCCTACAATGAGCAGTTCTTC.

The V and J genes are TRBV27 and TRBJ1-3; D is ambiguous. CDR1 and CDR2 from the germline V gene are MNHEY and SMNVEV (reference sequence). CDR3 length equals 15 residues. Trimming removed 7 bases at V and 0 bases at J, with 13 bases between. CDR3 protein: CASTAQAFSGNTIYF. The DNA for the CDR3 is TGTGCCAGCACCGCCCAGGCTTTCTCTGGAAACACCATATATTTT.

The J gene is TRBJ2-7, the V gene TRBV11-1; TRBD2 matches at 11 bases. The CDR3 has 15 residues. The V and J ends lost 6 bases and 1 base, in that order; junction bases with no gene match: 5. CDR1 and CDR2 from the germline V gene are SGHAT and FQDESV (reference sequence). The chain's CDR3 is CASSGGLAESYEQYF. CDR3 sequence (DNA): TGTGCCAGCAGTGGGGGACTAGCGGAGTCCTACGAGCAGTACTTC.

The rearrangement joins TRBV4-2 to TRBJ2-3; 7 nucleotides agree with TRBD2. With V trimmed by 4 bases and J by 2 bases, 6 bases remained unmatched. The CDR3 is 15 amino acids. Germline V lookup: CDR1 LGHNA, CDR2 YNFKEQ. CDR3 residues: CASSRPGLNTDTQYF. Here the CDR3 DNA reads TGTGCCAGCAGCCGCCCGGGACTAAACACAGATACGCAGTATTTT.